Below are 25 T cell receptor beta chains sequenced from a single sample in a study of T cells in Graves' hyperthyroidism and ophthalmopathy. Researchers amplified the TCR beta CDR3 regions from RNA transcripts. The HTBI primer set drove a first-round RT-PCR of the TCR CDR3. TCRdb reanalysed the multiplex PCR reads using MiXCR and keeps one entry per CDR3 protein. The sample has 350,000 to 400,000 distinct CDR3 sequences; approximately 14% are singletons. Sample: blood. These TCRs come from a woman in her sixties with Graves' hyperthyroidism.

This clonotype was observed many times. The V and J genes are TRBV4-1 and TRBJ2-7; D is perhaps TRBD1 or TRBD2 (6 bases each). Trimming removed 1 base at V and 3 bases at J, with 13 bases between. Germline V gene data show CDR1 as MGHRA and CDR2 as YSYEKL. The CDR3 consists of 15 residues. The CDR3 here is CASSQAGGTYYEQYF. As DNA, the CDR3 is TGCGCCAGCAGCCAAGCCGGGGGCACTTACTACGAGCAGTACTTC.

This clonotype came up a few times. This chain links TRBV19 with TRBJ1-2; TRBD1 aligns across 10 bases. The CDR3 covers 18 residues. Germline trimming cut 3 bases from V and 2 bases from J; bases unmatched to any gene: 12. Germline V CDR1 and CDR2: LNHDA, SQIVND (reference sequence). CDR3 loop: CASSISFASDRGNYGYTF. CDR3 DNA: TGTGCCAGTAGTATCTCTTTCGCTTCGGACAGGGGGAACTATGGCTACACCTTC.

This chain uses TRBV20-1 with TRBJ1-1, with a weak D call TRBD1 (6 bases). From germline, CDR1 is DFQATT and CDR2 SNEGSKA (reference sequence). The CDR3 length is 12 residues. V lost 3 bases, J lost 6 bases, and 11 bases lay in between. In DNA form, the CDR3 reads TGCAGTGCTAGGCCGGGGGCGGCTGAAGCTTTCTTT. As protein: CSARPGAAEAFF.

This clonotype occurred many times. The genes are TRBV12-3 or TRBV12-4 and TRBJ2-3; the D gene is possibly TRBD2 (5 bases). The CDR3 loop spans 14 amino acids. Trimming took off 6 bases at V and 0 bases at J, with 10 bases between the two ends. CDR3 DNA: TGTGCCAGCAGGTATAGCGACAGCACAGATACGCAGTATTTT. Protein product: CASRYSDSTDTQYF.

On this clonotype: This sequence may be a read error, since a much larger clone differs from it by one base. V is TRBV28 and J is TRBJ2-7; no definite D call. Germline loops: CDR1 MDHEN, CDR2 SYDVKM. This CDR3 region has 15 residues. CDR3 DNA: TGTGCCAGCAGTCTATGCTCACGCGGAAACTACGAGCAGTACTTC. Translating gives CASSLCSRGNYEQYF.

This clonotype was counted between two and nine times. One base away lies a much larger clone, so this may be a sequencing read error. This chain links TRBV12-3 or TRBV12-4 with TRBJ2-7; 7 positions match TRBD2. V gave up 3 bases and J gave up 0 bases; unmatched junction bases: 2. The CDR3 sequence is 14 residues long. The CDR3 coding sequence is TGTGCCAGCAGTTTCGGCGGGGGCTCCTACGAGCAGTACTTC. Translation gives CASSFGGGSYEQYF.

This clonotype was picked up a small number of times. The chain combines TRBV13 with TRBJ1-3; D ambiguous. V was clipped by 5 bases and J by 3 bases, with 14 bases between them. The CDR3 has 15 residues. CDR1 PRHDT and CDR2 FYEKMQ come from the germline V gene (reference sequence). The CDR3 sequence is CASSLTVGRGNTIYF. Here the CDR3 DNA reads TGTGCCAGCAGCCTCACCGTGGGCCGTGGAAACACCATATATTTT.

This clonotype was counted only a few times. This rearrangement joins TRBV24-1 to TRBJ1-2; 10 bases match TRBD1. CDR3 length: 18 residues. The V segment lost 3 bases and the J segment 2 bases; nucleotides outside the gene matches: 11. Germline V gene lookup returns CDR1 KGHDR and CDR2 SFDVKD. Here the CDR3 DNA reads TGTGCCACCAGTGATGGCCTGGGGGACAGGGGAGCGAACTATGGCTACACCTTC. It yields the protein CATSDGLGDRGANYGYTF.

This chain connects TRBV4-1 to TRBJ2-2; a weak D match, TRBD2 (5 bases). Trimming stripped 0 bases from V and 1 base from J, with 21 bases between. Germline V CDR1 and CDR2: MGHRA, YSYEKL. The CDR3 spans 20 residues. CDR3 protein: CASSQDQLGLSQKNTGELFF. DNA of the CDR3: TGCGCCAGCAGCCAAGATCAACTAGGTCTATCCCAAAAGAACACCGGGGAGCTGTTTTTT.

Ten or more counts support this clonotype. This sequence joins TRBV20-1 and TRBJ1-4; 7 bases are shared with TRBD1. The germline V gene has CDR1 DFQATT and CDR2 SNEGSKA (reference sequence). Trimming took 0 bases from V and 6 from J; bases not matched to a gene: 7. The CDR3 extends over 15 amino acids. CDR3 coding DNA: TGCAGTGCTAGAGAGCTCGGGGGGACAGATGAAAAACTGTTTTTT. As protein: CSARELGGTDEKLFF.

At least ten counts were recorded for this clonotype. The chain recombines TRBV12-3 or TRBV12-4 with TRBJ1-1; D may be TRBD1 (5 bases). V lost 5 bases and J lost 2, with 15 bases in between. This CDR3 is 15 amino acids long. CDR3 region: CASSLTGTPNTEAFF. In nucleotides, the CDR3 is TGTGCCAGCAGTCTTACCGGGACTCCAAACACTGAAGCTTTCTTT.

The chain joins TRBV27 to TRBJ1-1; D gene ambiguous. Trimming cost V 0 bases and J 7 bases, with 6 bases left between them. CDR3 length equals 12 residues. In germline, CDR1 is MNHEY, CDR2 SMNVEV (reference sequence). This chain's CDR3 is CASSLSYGEAFF. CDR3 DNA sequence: TGTGCCAGCAGTTTATCTTACGGTGAAGCTTTCTTT.

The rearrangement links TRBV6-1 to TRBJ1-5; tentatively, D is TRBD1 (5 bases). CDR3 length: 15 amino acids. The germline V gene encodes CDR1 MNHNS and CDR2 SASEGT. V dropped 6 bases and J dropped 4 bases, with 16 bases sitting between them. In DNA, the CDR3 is TGTGCCAGCAGCTGGGGGGGGGAGGCAAATCAGCCCCAGCATTTT. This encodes CASSWGGEANQPQHF.

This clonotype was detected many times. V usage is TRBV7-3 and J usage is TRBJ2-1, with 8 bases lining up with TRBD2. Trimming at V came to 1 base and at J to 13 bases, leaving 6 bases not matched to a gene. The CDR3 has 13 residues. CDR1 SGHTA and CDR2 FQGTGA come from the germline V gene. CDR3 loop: CASSLNRLAPQFF. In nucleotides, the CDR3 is TGTGCCAGCAGCTTAAACCGACTAGCGCCCCAGTTCTTC. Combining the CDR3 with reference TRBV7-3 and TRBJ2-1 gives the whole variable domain GAGVSQTPSNKVTEKGKYVELRCDPISGHTALYWYRQSLGQGPEFLIYFQGTGAADDSGLPNDRFFAVRPEGSVSTLKIQRTERGDSAVYLCASSLNRLAPQFFGPGTRLTVL.

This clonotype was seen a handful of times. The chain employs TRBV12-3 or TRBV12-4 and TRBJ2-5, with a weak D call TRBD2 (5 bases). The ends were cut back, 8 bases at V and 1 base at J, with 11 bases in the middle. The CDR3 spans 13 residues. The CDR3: CASQRSFQETQYF. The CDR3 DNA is TGTGCCAGCCAGCGGAGCTTCCAAGAGACCCAGTACTTC.

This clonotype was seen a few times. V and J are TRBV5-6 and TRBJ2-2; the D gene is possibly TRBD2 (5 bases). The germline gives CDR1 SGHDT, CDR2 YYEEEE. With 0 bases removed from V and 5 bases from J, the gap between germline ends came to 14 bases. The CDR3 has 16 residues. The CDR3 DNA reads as TGTGCCAGCAGCTTGGCGACGTTGACGGGGACCGGGGAGCTGTTTTTT. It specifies CASSLATLTGTGELFF.

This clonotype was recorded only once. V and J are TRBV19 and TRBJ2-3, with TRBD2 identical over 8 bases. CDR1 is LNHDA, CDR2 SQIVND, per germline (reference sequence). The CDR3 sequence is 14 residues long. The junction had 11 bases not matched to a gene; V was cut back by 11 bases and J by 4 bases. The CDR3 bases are TGTGCCGTAAAAGACGGGAGGGCCCCAGATACGCAGTATTTT. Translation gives CAVKDGRAPDTQYF. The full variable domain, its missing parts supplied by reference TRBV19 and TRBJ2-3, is DGGITQSPKYLFRKEGQNVTLSCEQNLNHDAMYWYRQDPGQGLRLIYYSQIVNDFQKGDIAEGYSVSREKKESFPLTVTSAQKNPTAFYLCAVKDGRAPDTQYFGPGTRLTVL.

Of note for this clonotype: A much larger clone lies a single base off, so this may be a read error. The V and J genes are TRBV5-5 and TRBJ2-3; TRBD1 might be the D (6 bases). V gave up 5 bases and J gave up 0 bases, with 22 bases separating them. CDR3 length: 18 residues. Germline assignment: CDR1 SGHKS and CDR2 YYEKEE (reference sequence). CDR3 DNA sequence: TGTGCCAGCAGTTTCCGGGACACCGTGTTTTCTAGCACAGATACGCAGTATTTT. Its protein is CASSFRDTVFSSTDTQYF.

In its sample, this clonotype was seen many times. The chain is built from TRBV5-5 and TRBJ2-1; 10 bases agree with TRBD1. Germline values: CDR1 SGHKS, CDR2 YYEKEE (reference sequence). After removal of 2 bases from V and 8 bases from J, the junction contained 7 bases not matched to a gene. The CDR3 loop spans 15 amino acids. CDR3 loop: CASSFGDRGLDEQFF. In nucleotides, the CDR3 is TGTGCCAGCAGCTTCGGTGACAGGGGGCTGGATGAGCAGTTCTTC.

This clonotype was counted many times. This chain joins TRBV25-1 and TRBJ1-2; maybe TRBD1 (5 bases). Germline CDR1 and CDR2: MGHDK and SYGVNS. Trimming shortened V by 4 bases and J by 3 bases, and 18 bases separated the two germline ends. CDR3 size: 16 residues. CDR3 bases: TGTGCCAGCAGTGGGGCCCGCCGAGGGGCATACTATGGCTACACCTTC. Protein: CASSGARRGAYYGYTF.

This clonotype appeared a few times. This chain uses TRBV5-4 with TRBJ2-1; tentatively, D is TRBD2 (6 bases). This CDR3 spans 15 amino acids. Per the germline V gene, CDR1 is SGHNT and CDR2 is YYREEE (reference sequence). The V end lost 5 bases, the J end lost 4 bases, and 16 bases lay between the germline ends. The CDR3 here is CASRLWGGEYNEQFF. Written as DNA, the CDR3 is TGTGCCAGCAGGCTTTGGGGAGGAGAATACAATGAGCAGTTCTTC. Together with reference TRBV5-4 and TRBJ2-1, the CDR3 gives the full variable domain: ETGVTQSPTHLIKTRGQQVTLRCSSQSGHNTVSWYQQALGQGPQFIFQYYREEENGRGNFPPRFSGLQFPNYSSELNVNALELDDSALYLCASRLWGGEYNEQFFGPGTRLTVL.

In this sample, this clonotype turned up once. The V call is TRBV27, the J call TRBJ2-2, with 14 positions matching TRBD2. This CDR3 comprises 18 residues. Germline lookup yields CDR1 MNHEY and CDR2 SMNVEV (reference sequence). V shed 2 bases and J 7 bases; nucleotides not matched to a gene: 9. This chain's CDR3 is CASSLEGLAGVSGGELFF. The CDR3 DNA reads TGTGCCAGCAGTTTAGAGGGACTAGCGGGAGTGTCGGGCGGGGAGCTGTTTTTT.

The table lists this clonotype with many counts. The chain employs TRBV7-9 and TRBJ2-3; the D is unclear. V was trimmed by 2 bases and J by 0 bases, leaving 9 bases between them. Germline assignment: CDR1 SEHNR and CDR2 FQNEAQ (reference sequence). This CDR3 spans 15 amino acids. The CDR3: CASSLSLLSTDTQYF. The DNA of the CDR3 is TGTGCCAGCAGCTTATCACTGTTAAGCACAGATACGCAGTATTTT.

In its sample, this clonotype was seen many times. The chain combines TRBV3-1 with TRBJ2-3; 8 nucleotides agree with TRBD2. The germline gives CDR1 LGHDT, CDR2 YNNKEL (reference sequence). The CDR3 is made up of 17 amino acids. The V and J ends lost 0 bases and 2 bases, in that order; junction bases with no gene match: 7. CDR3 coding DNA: TGTGCCAGCAGCCAAGAACTTCTAGCGGGCCACACAGATACGCAGTATTTT. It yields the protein CASSQELLAGHTDTQYF.

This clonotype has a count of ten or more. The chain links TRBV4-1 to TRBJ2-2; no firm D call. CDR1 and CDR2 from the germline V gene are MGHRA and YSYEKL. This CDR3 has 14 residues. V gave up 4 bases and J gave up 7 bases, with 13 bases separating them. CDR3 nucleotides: TGCGCCAGCAGCCCCCCCGCGTGGAACGGGGAGCTGTTTTTT. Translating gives CASSPPAWNGELFF.